These T cell receptor beta chains were read from a single sample in a study of cytomegalovirus exposure and HLA in healthy donors. The assay was immunoSEQ multiplex PCR, and TCRdb's table has in-frame clones only and misses some. The sample lists under 130,000 clones, approximately 12% occurring once. Sequences were obtained from PBMCs. The receptors come from a middle-aged man in good health and CMV-seropositive. CDR3s include the opening cysteine and the closing phenylalanine or tryptophan.

>TRBV6-1|TRBJ2-7
CASSEAQGGWGDRGGYF
>TRBV27|TRBJ1-2
CASSPLDRVGGYTF
>TRBV29-1|TRBJ1-2
CSVRTGTGYGYTF
>TRBV5-1|TRBJ2-6
CASSGRGVRESGANVLTF
>TRBV28|TRBJ1-2
CASSFPDRRYTF
>TRBV19|TRBJ2-7
CASSATGGISYEQYF
>TRBV27|TRBJ2-3
CASRDRGRSLTGTDTQYF
>TRBV7-2|TRBJ2-3
CASSQAASGGTDTQYF
>TRBV29-1|TRBJ2-5
CSASTSGIAETQYF
>TRBV7-9|TRBJ1-1
CASSPRRDRENTEAFF
>TRBV19|TRBJ2-5
CASSTSGRARQETQYF
>TRBV2|TRBJ2-5
CASGGRGETQYF
>TRBV21-1|TRBJ2-6
CASSKVPRTSGSPGANVLTF
>TRBV7-9|TRBJ1-2
CASSPRGGVSANYGYTF
>TRBV6-1|TRBJ2-1
CASSENGLGYNEQFF
>TRBV5-1|TRBJ2-1
CASSLTGHLYNEQFF
>TRBV19|TRBJ1-5
CASSMGQGNQPQHF
>TRBV29-1|TRBJ1-5
CSVGTAGSNQPQHF
>TRBV10-2|TRBJ2-7
CASSESSGRAREQYF
>TRBV5-1|TRBJ2-4
CASSLTGSGIDIQYF
>TRBV7-9|TRBJ1-5
CASSLHRGGDQPQHF
>TRBV5-1|TRBJ2-1
CASSWGTANNEQFF
>TRBV5-1|TRBJ2-3
CASSSGQSTDTQYF
>TRBV10-3|TRBJ1-2
CAIRKTGDMAGYTF
>TRBV6-6|TRBJ1-5
CASSYSSGTGAQPQHF
>TRBV5-6|TRBJ2-7
CASSGPGLSSYEQYF
>TRBV28|TRBJ1-2
CASSLSRQSNYGYTF
>TRBV4-1|TRBJ1-5
CASSQVDLGWYQPQHF
>TRBV6-6|TRBJ2-7
CASSSSAYEQYF
>TRBV21-1|TRBJ2-3
CASKTPPGGFTDTQYF
>TRBV2|TRBJ2-1
CASSDTTSNEQFF
>TRBV7-7|TRBJ2-5
CASSLYRGSTQETQYF
>TRBV10-1|TRBJ2-7
CASSEGSGSPYEQYF
>TRBV6-1|TRBJ1-5
CASSEARTSNQPQHF
>TRBV7-9|TRBJ2-7
CASSLNAPWLAGSYEQYF
>TRBV7-6|TRBJ1-1
CASSSRTGDTEAFF
>TRBV30|.
CAWSVGNGIYEQYF
>TRBV15|TRBJ1-3
CATSEAGIRNTIYF
>TRBV6-5|TRBJ1-2
CASSSQGPYGYTF
>TRBV5-8|TRBJ2-1
CASSSTGGWEQFF
>TRBV27|TRBJ2-7
CASSLRGYEQYF
>TRBV27|TRBJ2-6
CASSLSRQGAAGANVLTF